Presented here are 15 T cell receptor beta chains from one specimen sequenced in a study of cytomegalovirus exposure and HLA in healthy donors. Profiling relied on immunoSEQ multiplex PCR, and the TCRdb table lists in-frame clones only, not all of them. The sample contains fewer than 130,000 clones, around 89% of which appear only once. Material: PBMCs. These receptors all stem from a woman aged 30 to 39 in good health and CMV-seropositive.

The J gene is TRBJ2-5, the V gene TRBV19; perhaps TRBD1 as D (5 bases). In germline, CDR1 is LNHDA, CDR2 SQIVND (reference sequence). Trimming removed 6 bases at V and 4 bases at J, with 9 bases between. This CDR3 is 12 amino acids long. The CDR3 nucleotides read TGTGCCAGTAGCGACAGAACAGAGACCCAGTACTTC. This translates into CASSDRTETQYF.

This clone has a handful of counts. The rearrangement links TRBV7-8 to TRBJ2-7; 8 bases map to TRBD1. This CDR3 comprises 14 residues. CDR1 is SGHVS and CDR2 is FQNEAQ in the germline V gene. V lost 5 bases to trimming and J lost 3 bases; unmatched junction nucleotides: 6. CDR3 residues: CASSKQGGGYEQYF. The CDR3 DNA is TGTGCCAGCAGCAAACAGGGGGGAGGCTACGAGCAGTACTTC.

The genes are TRBV5-3 and TRBJ2-5, with D perhaps matching TRBD1 (6 bases). TRBV5-3 falls under the ORF class, with uncertain function. V lost 3 bases to trimming and J lost 5 bases, with 20 bases between them. This CDR3 comprises 16 residues. CDR3: CARSWGHLNLQETQYF. The CDR3 DNA follows: TGTGCCAGAAGCTGGGGGCATTTGAACCTCCAGGAGACCCAGTACTTC.

The V and J genes are TRBV5-4 and TRBJ2-2; 8 bases map to TRBD2. V lost 4 bases, J lost 0 bases, and 5 bases stayed unmatched. The germline V gene has CDR1 SGHNT and CDR2 YYREEE (reference sequence). The CDR3 is 16 residues long. The CDR3 DNA reads TGTGCCAGCAGCCCGATAGCGGGGACGAACACCGGGGAGCTGTTTTTT. It yields the protein CASSPIAGTNTGELFF.

The chain links TRBV6-6 to TRBJ2-7; tentative D call: TRBD2 (6 bases). Trimming stripped 6 bases from V and 4 bases from J, with 7 bases between. There are 11 residues in the CDR3. CDR1 is MNHNY, CDR2 SVGAGI, per germline (reference sequence). CDR3 loop: CASSRGYEQYF. The CDR3 nucleotides read TGTGCCAGCAGCCGGGGGTACGAGCAGTACTTC.

This sequence joins TRBV2 and TRBJ1-2, with no clear D. Trimming removed 5 bases at V and 2 bases at J, with 9 bases between. Germline V CDR1 and CDR2: SNHLY, FYNNEI. This CDR3 has 13 amino acids. The CDR3 reads CASSITMNYGYTF. DNA of the CDR3: TGTGCCAGCAGTATTACTATGAACTATGGCTACACCTTC.

The V gene is TRBV4-1, the J gene TRBJ1-1; D is uncertain. Trimming removed 0 bases from V and 1 base from J, with 9 bases in between. The CDR3 has 15 residues. Germline loops: CDR1 MGHRA, CDR2 YSYEKL. The CDR3 DNA reads TGCGCCAGCAGCCAAGAGGCCGGAGCGAACACTGAAGCTTTCTTT. Protein: CASSQEAGANTEAFF.

The chain is built from TRBV7-2 and TRBJ2-7; 10 nucleotides line up with TRBD1. The CDR3 spans 15 residues. The V gene's germline CDR1 is SGHTA and CDR2 FQGNSA. V gave up 5 bases and J gave up 4 bases; unmatched junction bases: 8. Here the CDR3 reads CASSPTGQGLYEQYF. The CDR3 nucleotides are TGTGCCAGCAGCCCAACGGGACAGGGGCTATACGAGCAGTACTTC. Variable domain in full (rest from reference TRBV7-2 and TRBJ2-7): GAGVSQSPSNKVTEKGKDVELRCDPISGHTALYWYRQSLGQGLEFLIYFQGNSAPDKSGLPSDRFSAERTGGSVSTLTIQRTQQEDSAVYLCASSPTGQGLYEQYFGPGTRLTVT.

The chain employs TRBV30 and TRBJ1-1; possible D gene TRBD1, 5 bases. Trimming stripped 2 bases from V and 1 base from J, with 8 bases between. The germline gives CDR1 GTSNPN, CDR2 SVGIG (reference sequence). The CDR3 runs to 13 residues. The CDR3 region is CAWSWQGNTEAFF. The CDR3 coding sequence is TGTGCCTGGAGTTGGCAGGGGAACACTGAAGCTTTCTTT.

This chain links TRBV7-9 with TRBJ2-1, with 8 bases matching TRBD2. The V gene end was trimmed by 4 bases and the J gene end by 8 bases; junction bases not matched to a gene: 10. Germline CDR1 reads SEHNR; CDR2 reads FQNEAQ (reference sequence). This CDR3 comprises 15 residues. DNA of the CDR3: TGTGCCAGCAGCTCCGCCGGGACTAGGTTCGATGAGCAGTTCTTC. Amino acid sequence: CASSSAGTRFDEQFF. Full variable domain (remainder filled in from reference TRBV7-9 and TRBJ2-1): DTGVSQNPRHKITKRGQNVTFRCDPISEHNRLYWYRQTLGQGPEFLTYFQNEAQLEKSRLLSDRFSAERPKGSFSTLEIQRTEQGDSAMYLCASSSAGTRFDEQFFGPGTRLTVL.

The chain links TRBV5-1 to TRBJ1-1; D unclear. The germline V gene has CDR1 SGHRS and CDR2 YFSETQ. The CDR3 sequence is 15 residues long. The V and J ends lost 2 bases and 3 bases respectively, with 14 bases between them. The CDR3 DNA reads TGCGCCAGCAGCTTCCTTACACCCGGGGACACTGAAGCTTTCTTT. Protein product: CASSFLTPGDTEAFF.

The chain uses TRBV12-5 and TRBJ1-5; D call uncertain. The V end was cut by 1 base, the J end by 2 bases, with 6 bases between. The CDR3 is made up of 14 amino acids. From germline, CDR1 is LGHNT and CDR2 FRNRAP. The CDR3 DNA reads as TGTGCTAGTGGTTTGGGGCAGGGCAATCAGCCCCAGCATTTT. Its protein product is CASGLGQGNQPQHF.

The chain employs TRBV4-2 and TRBJ2-1; 7 bases match TRBD2. V shed 1 base and J 8 bases; nucleotides not matched to a gene: 5. The CDR3 loop spans 14 amino acids. In germline, CDR1 is LGHNA, CDR2 YNFKEQ. CDR3 amino acids: CASSQGTSLYEQFF. The DNA of the CDR3 is TGTGCCAGCAGCCAAGGGACTAGTTTATATGAGCAGTTCTTC.

V and J are TRBV5-1 and TRBJ2-3, with D hard to call. CDR1 and CDR2 (germline): SGHRS, YFSETQ. Trimming removed 0 bases from V and 5 bases from J, with 4 bases in between. There are 12 residues in the CDR3. The CDR3 sequence: CASSLDQDTQYF. In DNA, the CDR3 is TGCGCCAGCAGCTTGGATCAAGATACGCAGTATTTT. Full variable domain (outside the CDR3, taken from reference TRBV5-1 and TRBJ2-3): KAGVTQTPRYLIKTRGQQVTLSCSPISGHRSVSWYQQTPGQGLQFLFEYFSETQRNKGNFPGRFSGRQFSNSRSEMNVSTLELGDSALYLCASSLDQDTQYFGPGTRLTVL.

This sequence joins TRBV27 and TRBJ1-3; a weak D match, TRBD1 (5 bases). CDR1 and CDR2 from the germline V gene are MNHEY and SMNVEV (reference sequence). Between the trimmed V and J ends, which lost 4 bases and 2 bases, there was a span of 12 bases. This CDR3 comprises 15 residues. CDR3 sequence reads: CASSSLGGAGNTIYF. The CDR3 nucleotides read TGTGCCAGCAGTTCCCTTGGGGGGGCTGGAAACACCATATATTTT.